This T cell receptor (beta chain) derives from a study of blood T cell repertoires in COVID-19. Study as a whole: Samples came from the United States, Italy and Spain, spanning acute and convalescent COVID-19. PBMCs, B-cell-depleted T cells, or T cells provided the cDNA or gDNA that made up the material.

CDR1 WNHNN and CDR2 SYGVQD come from the germline V gene (reference sequence). J was trimmed by 5 bases and V by 3 bases; bases with no gene match: 4. The CDR3 runs to 15 residues. Sequenced by immunoSEQ multiplex PCR; TCRdb stores in-frame clones only, minus some. The repertoire holds 200,000 to 250,000 clones, more than 70% seen once, with 2.7% in the top ten. This clone was observed a few times. The rearrangement joins TRBV10-1 to TRBJ2-5; TRBD2 matches 12 bases. Sequencing input: peripheral blood. This TCR came from a woman between 55 and 75 years old with acute or convalescent COVID-19. This CDR3 reads CASSELAGGTETQYF. Written as DNA, the CDR3 is TGCGCCAGCAGTGAACTAGCGGGGGGTACGGAGACCCAGTACTTC.